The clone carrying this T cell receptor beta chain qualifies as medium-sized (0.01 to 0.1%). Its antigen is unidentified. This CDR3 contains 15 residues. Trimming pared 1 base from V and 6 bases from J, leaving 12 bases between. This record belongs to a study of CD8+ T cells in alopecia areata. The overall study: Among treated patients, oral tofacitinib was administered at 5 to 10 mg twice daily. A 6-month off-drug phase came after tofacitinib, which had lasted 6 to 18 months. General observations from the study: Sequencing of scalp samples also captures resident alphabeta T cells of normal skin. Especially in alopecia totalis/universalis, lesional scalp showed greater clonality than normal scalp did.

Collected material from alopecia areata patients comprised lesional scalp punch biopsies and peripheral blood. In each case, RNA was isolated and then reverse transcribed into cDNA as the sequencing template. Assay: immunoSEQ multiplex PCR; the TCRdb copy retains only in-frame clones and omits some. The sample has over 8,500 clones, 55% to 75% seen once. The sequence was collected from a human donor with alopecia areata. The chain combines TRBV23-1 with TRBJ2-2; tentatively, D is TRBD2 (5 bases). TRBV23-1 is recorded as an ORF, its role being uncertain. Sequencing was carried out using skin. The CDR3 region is CASSQLVREAGELFF. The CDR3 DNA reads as TGCGCCAGCAGTCAATTGGTACGGGAAGCCGGGGAGCTGTTTTTT.